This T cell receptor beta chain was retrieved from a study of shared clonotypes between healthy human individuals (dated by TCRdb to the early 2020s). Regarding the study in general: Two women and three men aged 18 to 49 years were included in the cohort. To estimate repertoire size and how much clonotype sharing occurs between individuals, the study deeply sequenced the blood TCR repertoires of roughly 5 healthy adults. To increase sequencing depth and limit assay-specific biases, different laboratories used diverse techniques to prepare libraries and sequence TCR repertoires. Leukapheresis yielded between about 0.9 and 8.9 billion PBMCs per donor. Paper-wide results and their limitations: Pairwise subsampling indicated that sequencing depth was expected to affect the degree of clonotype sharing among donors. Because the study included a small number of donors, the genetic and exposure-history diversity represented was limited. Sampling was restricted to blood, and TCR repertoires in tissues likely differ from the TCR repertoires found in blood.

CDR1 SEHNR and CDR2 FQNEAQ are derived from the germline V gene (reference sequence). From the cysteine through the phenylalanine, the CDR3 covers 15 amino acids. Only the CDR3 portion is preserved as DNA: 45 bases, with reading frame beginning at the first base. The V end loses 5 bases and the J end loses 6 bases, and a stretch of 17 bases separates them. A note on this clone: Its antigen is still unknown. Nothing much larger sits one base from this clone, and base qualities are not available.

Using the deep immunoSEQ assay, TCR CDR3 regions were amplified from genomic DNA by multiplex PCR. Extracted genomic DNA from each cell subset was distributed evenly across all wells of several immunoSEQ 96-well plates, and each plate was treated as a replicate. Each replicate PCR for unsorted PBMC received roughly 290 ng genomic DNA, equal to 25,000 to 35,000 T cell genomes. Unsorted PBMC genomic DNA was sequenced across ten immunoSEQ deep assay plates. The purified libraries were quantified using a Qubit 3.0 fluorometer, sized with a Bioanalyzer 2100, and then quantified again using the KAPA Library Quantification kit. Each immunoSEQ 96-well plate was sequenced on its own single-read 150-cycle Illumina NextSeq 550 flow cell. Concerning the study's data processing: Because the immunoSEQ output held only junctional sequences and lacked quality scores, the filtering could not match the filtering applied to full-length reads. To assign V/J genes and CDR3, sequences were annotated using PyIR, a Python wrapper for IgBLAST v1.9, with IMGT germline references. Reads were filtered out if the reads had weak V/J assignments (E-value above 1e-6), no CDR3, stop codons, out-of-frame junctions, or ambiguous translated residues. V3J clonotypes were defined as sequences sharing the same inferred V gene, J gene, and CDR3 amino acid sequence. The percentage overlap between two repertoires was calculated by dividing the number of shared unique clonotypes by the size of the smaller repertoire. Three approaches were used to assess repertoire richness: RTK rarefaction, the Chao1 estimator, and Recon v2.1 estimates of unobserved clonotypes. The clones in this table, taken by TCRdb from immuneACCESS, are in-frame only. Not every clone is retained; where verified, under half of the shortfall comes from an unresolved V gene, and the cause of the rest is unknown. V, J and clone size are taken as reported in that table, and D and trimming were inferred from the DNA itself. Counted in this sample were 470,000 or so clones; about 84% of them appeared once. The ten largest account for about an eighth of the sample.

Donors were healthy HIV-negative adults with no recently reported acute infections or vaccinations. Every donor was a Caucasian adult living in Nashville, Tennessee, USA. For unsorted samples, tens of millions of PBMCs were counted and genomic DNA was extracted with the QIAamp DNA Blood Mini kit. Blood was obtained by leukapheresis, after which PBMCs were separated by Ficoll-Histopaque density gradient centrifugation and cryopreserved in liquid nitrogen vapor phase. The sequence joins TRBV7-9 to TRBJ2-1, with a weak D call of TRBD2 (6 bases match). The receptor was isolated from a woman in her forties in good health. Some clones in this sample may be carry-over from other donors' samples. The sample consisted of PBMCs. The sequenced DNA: TGTGCCAGCAGCCCTGTTGGAGGGCTCGGCAATGAGCAGTTCTTC. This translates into CASSPVGGLGNEQFF.